These 11 T cell receptor beta chains originate from one sample sequenced in a study of patients and donors after allogeneic stem cell transplantation. TCRdb re-called the RT-PCR reads with MiXCR, one entry per CDR3 protein. The top ten hold roughly 36% of the sample, which has approximately 33,000 distinct CDR3 sequences, about 6.8% seen once. The specimen was blood, either unsorted or a sorted T cell fraction (not recorded which). The origin of the receptors is a human donor who was either an allogeneic HSCT recipient or a stem cell or donor lymphocyte infusion donor (not recorded which). It is not recorded whose cells these are; they may come from a transplant donor.

The V and J genes are TRBV11-2 and TRBJ2-7; D may be TRBD2 (6 bases). The V and J ends lost 1 base and 0 bases respectively, with 10 bases between them. The germline gives CDR1 SGHAT, CDR2 FQNNGV. This CDR3 has 15 amino acids. CDR3 DNA sequence: TGTGCCAGCAGCTTAGTAGCGGCTAGCTCCTACGAGCAGTACTTC. This encodes CASSLVAASSYEQYF.

This clonotype was counted only a few times. The chain uses TRBV4-1 and TRBJ2-3; a weak D match, TRBD2 (6 bases). The CDR3 consists of 17 residues. Deletions cut 0 bases from V and 3 bases from J, with 16 bases between. CDR1 is MGHRA and CDR2 is YSYEKL in the germline V gene. This chain's CDR3 is CASSQDHWGVPTDTQYF. The CDR3 bases are TGCGCCAGCAGCCAAGATCATTGGGGGGTCCCGACAGATACGCAGTATTTT.

This clonotype was detected a few times. The gene calls are TRBV25-1 and TRBJ2-3; TRBD1 matches at 10 bases. Trimming took 1 base from V and 3 from J; bases not matched to a gene: 4. Per germline, CDR1 MGHDK and CDR2 SYGVNS. This CDR3 has 16 residues. CDR3 sequence: CASSEWTGGPTDTQYF. The CDR3 DNA sequence: TGTGCCAGCAGTGAATGGACAGGGGGACCAACAGATACGCAGTATTTT.

Worth noting for this clonotype: One end of the junction is discordant with germline, which a read error may explain. The CDR3 bases are TGTCCCAGCAGTTACAGTGGGACAGGACCGACGCAGTATTTT. Protein sequence: CPSSYSGTGPTQYF. V is TRBV6-5 and J is TRBJ2-3; TRBD1 agrees at 8 bases. In germline, CDR1 is MNHEY, CDR2 SVGAGI. This CDR3 region has 14 residues.

This clonotype appeared a single time. The chain couples TRBV7-9 to TRBJ2-3; perhaps TRBD1 as D (5 bases). The CDR3 contains 13 residues. The V and J ends lost 7 bases and 3 bases respectively, with 11 bases between them. Germline values: CDR1 SEHNR, CDR2 FQNEAQ (reference sequence). DNA for the CDR3: TGTGCCAGCACCAACCGACAGACAGATACGCAGTATTTT. Amino acids: CASTNRQTDTQYF. Looking up the rest from reference TRBV7-9 and TRBJ2-3 gives the full variable domain: DTGVSQNPRHKITKRGQNVTFRCDPISEHNRLYWYRQTLGQGPEFLTYFQNEAQLEKSRLLSDRFSAERPKGSFSTLEIQRTEQGDSAMYLCASTNRQTDTQYFGPGTRLTVL.

This clonotype was seen many times. The gene calls are TRBV24-1 and TRBJ2-1; unclear D gene. With 5 bases removed from V and 9 bases from J, the gap between germline ends came to 10 bases. This CDR3 has 12 residues. From germline, CDR1 is KGHDR and CDR2 SFDVKD. The CDR3 nucleotides read TGTGCCACCAGTGGAGCAAGGAGTGAGCAGTTCTTC. Translated: CATSGARSEQFF.

The J gene is TRBJ2-3, the V gene TRBV10-2; TRBD1 is a possible D gene (5 bases). The CDR3 is 13 residues long. CDR1 and CDR2 from the germline V gene are WSHSY and SAAADI. Trimming stripped 3 bases from V and 4 bases from J, with 8 bases between. In DNA form, the CDR3 reads TGCGCCAGCAGTGAATGGGGCCCAGATACGCAGTATTTT. Encoded protein: CASSEWGPDTQYF.

This clonotype was observed at least ten times. The rearrangement joins TRBV7-2 to TRBJ2-1; possibly TRBD2 for D (5 bases). The CDR3 runs 14 residues. Germline values: CDR1 SGHTA, CDR2 FQGNSA. With 1 base removed from V and 5 bases from J, the gap between germline ends came to 9 bases. DNA for the CDR3: TGTGCCAGCAGCTTAGGTCCGGGGAACAATGAGCAGTTCTTC. It yields the protein CASSLGPGNNEQFF.

In this sample, this clonotype turned up many times. The chain employs TRBV12-3 or TRBV12-4 and TRBJ2-2, with 11 bases fitting TRBD2. The trim removed 4 bases at V and 3 bases at J, leaving 4 bases unmatched. The CDR3 totals 16 residues. CDR3 in amino acids: CASSSGTSGYTGELFF. As DNA, the CDR3 is TGTGCCAGCAGTTCCGGGACTAGCGGATACACCGGGGAGCTGTTTTTT.

This clonotype occurred many times. This rearrangement joins TRBV28 to TRBJ2-7; D is uncertain. Trimming removed 3 bases at V and 5 bases at J, with 2 bases between. Germline V lookup: CDR1 MDHEN, CDR2 SYDVKM. CDR3 size: 10 residues. CDR3 nucleotides: TGTGCCAGCAGTTTGCACGAGCAGTACTTC. Its translation: CASSLHEQYF.

This clonotype showed up many times. The chain employs TRBV20-1 and TRBJ1-5; 7 positions agree with TRBD1. CDR3 size: 15 residues. Germline CDR1 reads DFQATT; CDR2 reads SNEGSKA (reference sequence). With V trimmed by 6 bases and J by 4 bases, 12 bases remained unmatched. Here the CDR3 DNA reads TGCAGTGCGGCTACCGTGGACAGGCCAAATCAGCCCCAGCATTTT. It codes for CSAATVDRPNQPQHF.